This T cell receptor (beta chain) was recorded in a study of shared clonotypes between healthy human individuals. Overall study context: Three men and a couple of women, aged 18 to 49, were donors. General study points: Sequencing depth was a factor that was expected to affect clonotype sharing among donors.

Samples underwent the assay at deep level. What was sequenced on ten immunoSEQ deep assay plates was unsorted PBMC DNA. Generated by immunoSEQ multiplex PCR, the TCRdb table keeps only in-frame clones and is missing some. The sample consists of 450,000 to 500,000 clones, 79% of them appearing once. Regarding this clone: Its specificity is not known.

Sequenced sample: PBMCs. This receptor was taken from a woman aged 40-49 years in good health. Some clones in this sample may be carry-over from other donors' samples.

Written as DNA, the CDR3 is TGTGCCAGCAGCTTTATGGCGAACTACAATGAGCAGTTCTTC. It codes for CASSFMANYNEQFF. The gene calls are TRBV7-3 and TRBJ2-1; D gene unclear. CDR3 length: 14 amino acids. Germline values: CDR1 SGHTA, CDR2 FQGTGA. Trimming pared 3 bases from V and 3 bases from J, leaving 9 bases between.